Below are 31 T cell receptor beta chains sequenced from a single sample in a study of T-cell memory formation after mild COVID-19. MiXCR, run by TCRdb on the 5' RACE reads, gives a single entry per CDR3 protein. The sample has 200,000 to 250,000 distinct CDR3 sequences, more than 8% seen once. The material sequenced was PBMCs or a T cell subset sorted from them (not recorded which). The receptors stem from a man aged 18 to 30 who had mild COVID-19 (a few samples of this study predate the infection). Cell type and time point are not known.

This clonotype was seen many times. The chain carries TRBV27 and TRBJ2-1, with D perhaps matching TRBD2 (7 bases). The germline V gene encodes CDR1 MNHEY and CDR2 SMNVEV (reference sequence). V lost 5 bases to trimming and J lost 3 bases, with 20 bases between them. The CDR3 totals 17 residues. CDR3 amino acids: CASSQSLGGAVYNEQFF. The CDR3 DNA follows: TGTGCCAGCAGTCAATCTTTGGGGGGGGCCGTCTACAATGAGCAGTTCTTC.

The CDR3 sequence: CASSLFSVELFF. The CDR3 DNA sequence: TGTGCCAGCAGCTTGTTTTCGGTAGAGCTGTTTTTT. The rearrangement links TRBV7-9 to TRBJ2-2; D not resolved. Germline V gene sequence: CDR1 SEHNR, CDR2 FQNEAQ (reference sequence). The CDR3 has 12 amino acids. V lost 3 bases to trimming and J lost 11 bases, with 10 bases between them.

This chain connects TRBV6-5 to TRBJ2-7; 11 bases align to TRBD1. Germline CDR1 MNHEY, CDR2 SVGAGI. The CDR3 totals 15 residues. Germline trimming cut 5 bases from V and 3 bases from J; bases unmatched to any gene: 6. The CDR3 sequence is CASSGQGAYHYEQYF. The CDR3, as DNA: TGTGCCAGCAGTGGACAGGGGGCCTATCACTACGAGCAGTACTTC.

This clonotype occurred a few times. V gene TRBV10-3 combines with J gene TRBJ2-7; D is ambiguous. Trimming took 8 bases from V and 6 from J, leaving 11 bases between them. The CDR3 is made up of 11 amino acids. Germline V lookup: CDR1 ENHRY, CDR2 SYGVKD. CDR3 DNA sequence: TGTGCCATCGCCCAAGTCGTCGAGCAGTACTTC. Translating gives CAIAQVVEQYF.

This clonotype appeared many times. V is TRBV4-1 and J is TRBJ1-6; D possibly corresponds to TRBD1 (5 bases). Trimming stripped 1 base from V and 7 bases from J, with 8 bases between. From germline, CDR1 is MGHRA and CDR2 YSYEKL. The CDR3 is made up of 14 amino acids. The CDR3 loop reads CASSQGRTNSPLHF. The CDR3, as DNA: TGCGCCAGCAGCCAAGGACGGACAAATTCACCCCTCCACTTT.

This chain joins TRBV7-9 and TRBJ2-7, with D unresolved. The CDR3 runs 11 residues. Germline CDR1 reads SEHNR; CDR2 reads FQNEAQ (reference sequence). For the CDR3, the DNA is TGTGCCAGCAGCCACGACTCGAGCTATAGCGTC. Its protein product is CASSHDSSYSV.

This clonotype was observed at least ten times. The chain has TRBV7-2 and TRBJ2-1, with D perhaps assigned TRBD1 or TRBD2 (5 bases each). Trimming removed 0 bases at V and 8 bases at J, with 11 bases between. This CDR3 has 14 amino acids. Germline CDR1 is SGHTA and CDR2 is FQGNSA. The DNA of the CDR3 is TGTGCCAGCAGCTTAGCGTTTGGGGGTGATGAGCAGTTCTTC. It codes for CASSLAFGGDEQFF.

This clonotype was observed a few times. The chain uses TRBV7-2 and TRBJ2-7, with D possibly matching TRBD1 (5 bases). Germline-derived CDR1 and CDR2 are SGHTA and FQGNSA. Trimming stripped 3 bases from V and 7 bases from J, with 13 bases between. The CDR3 covers 13 residues. CDR3 coding DNA: TGTGCCAGCAGCTTCCAGACAGTCGGGGAGCAGTACGTC. Amino acids: CASSFQTVGEQYV.

This clonotype turned up a few times. The rearrangement joins TRBV15 to TRBJ2-2; 8 positions agree with TRBD2. After removal of 1 base from V and 1 base from J, the junction contained 5 bases not matched to a gene. CDR1 LNHNV and CDR2 YYDKDF come from the germline V gene (reference sequence). The CDR3 is 17 amino acids. The CDR3 protein is CATSRVPAGVNTGELFF. In DNA form, the CDR3 reads TGTGCCACCAGCAGAGTCCCAGCGGGGGTGAACACCGGGGAGCTGTTTTTT.

The chain uses TRBV20-1 and TRBJ1-3, with D possibly being TRBD1 (6 bases). The CDR3 runs to 14 residues. The V end lost 5 bases, the J end lost 3 bases, and 14 bases lay between the germline ends. Germline assignment: CDR1 DFQATT and CDR2 SNEGSKA (reference sequence). The DNA of the CDR3 is TGCAGTGCTTCTCTACAGGGCCTTGGAAACACCATATATTTT. Its protein is CSASLQGLGNTIYF.

The chain is built from TRBV20-1 and TRBJ2-1; D is ambiguous. From germline, CDR1 is DFQATT and CDR2 SNEGSKA (reference sequence). This CDR3 has 12 amino acids. Trimming shortened V by 1 base and J by 5 bases, and 6 bases separated the two germline ends. This chain's CDR3 is CSARGQDNEQFF. The CDR3 DNA sequence: TGCAGTGCTAGAGGGCAGGACAATGAGCAGTTCTTC.

This clonotype was recorded many times. The J gene is TRBJ2-5, the V gene TRBV4-3, with 7 bases aligning to TRBD2. CDR3 length: 14 amino acids. V shed 3 bases, J shed 2 bases, and the junction held 3 bases outside the gene matches. Germline values: CDR1 LGHNA, CDR2 YSLEER. CDR3 nucleotides: TGCGCCAGCAGCCAGGGGGGACTACAAGAGACCCAGTACTTC. It specifies CASSQGGLQETQYF.

This clonotype has just one count. This rearrangement joins TRBV6-1 to TRBJ1-6; TRBD1 agrees at 9 bases. Germline-derived CDR1 and CDR2 are MNHNS and SASEGT. This CDR3 has 17 amino acids. J lost 8 bases, V lost 1 base, and 9 bases had no gene match. The CDR3 DNA reads TGTGCCAGCAGTGAAGGATGGGGACAGGGAATTGATTCACCCCTCCACTTT. Translating it yields CASSEGWGQGIDSPLHF.

The V gene is TRBV20-1, the J gene TRBJ2-3, with 8 bases matching TRBD2. The length of the CDR3 is 14 residues. Germline loops: CDR1 DFQATT, CDR2 SNEGSKA (reference sequence). With 5 bases clipped from V and 8 bases from J, the junction kept 12 bases outside the gene matches. The CDR3 sequence: CSAPQARGAFTQYF. DNA of the CDR3: TGCAGTGCTCCCCAGGCGCGGGGGGCCTTTACGCAGTATTTT.

This clonotype came up a few times. The chain has TRBV5-1 and TRBJ2-4; D uncertain. Germline V gene sequence: CDR1 SGHRS, CDR2 YFSETQ. V shed 0 bases and J shed 7 bases, with 11 bases lying between them. The CDR3 length is 14 residues. In DNA, the CDR3 is TGCGCCAGCAGCTTGGAGACCCCTCAGAACATTCAGTACTTC. Translating gives CASSLETPQNIQYF.

This sequence joins TRBV4-1 and TRBJ1-4, with D hard to call. Per germline, CDR1 MGHRA and CDR2 YSYEKL. With 1 base removed from V and 7 bases from J, the gap between germline ends came to 10 bases. The CDR3 spans 14 residues. The CDR3 loop reads CASSQGGSGEKLFF. The CDR3 coding sequence is TGCGCCAGCAGCCAAGGTGGGTCCGGTGAAAAACTGTTTTTT.

This clonotype was recorded a few times. This rearrangement joins TRBV5-4 to TRBJ1-2, with 7 bases that match TRBD1. Germline CDR1 is SGHNT and CDR2 is YYREEE (reference sequence). There are 15 residues in the CDR3. Trimming removed 4 bases from V and 5 bases from J; junction bases left unmatched: 11. CDR3 in amino acids: CASSPGQYQGYGYTF. CDR3 coding DNA: TGTGCCAGCAGCCCGGGACAGTACCAGGGTTATGGCTACACCTTC.

The chain uses TRBV20-1 and TRBJ1-5; TRBD1 matches at 7 bases. CDR1 and CDR2 from the germline V gene are DFQATT and SNEGSKA (reference sequence). The CDR3 runs 14 residues. V gave up 6 bases and J gave up 2 bases; unmatched junction bases: 7. As DNA, the CDR3 is TGCAGTGCCGACGCTGACAGGGGCAATCAGCCCCAGCATTTT. It is translated as CSADADRGNQPQHF.

This clonotype appeared a few times. The CDR3 sequence is CASFTDRATVGVLTF. DNA of the CDR3: TGTGCCAGTTTCACGGACAGGGCCACAGTCGGCGTCCTGACTTTC. This chain links TRBV6-5 with TRBJ2-6; 8 positions match TRBD1. The CDR3 has 15 residues. J gave up 12 bases and V 9 bases, and 16 bases lay outside the gene matches. From germline, CDR1 is MNHEY and CDR2 SVGAGI.

This chain connects TRBV7-2 to TRBJ2-1; no clear D. V lost 1 base and J 7 bases, leaving 8 bases between the germline ends. CDR3 length: 13 amino acids. In germline, CDR1 is SGHTA, CDR2 FQGNSA. The CDR3 is CASSLDQLNEQFF. In DNA, the CDR3 is TGTGCCAGCAGCTTAGATCAGCTGAATGAGCAGTTCTTC.

This clonotype was observed a handful of times. CDR3 protein: CATSRGAGNTIYF. CDR3 sequence (DNA): TGTGCCACCAGCCGGGGGGCTGGAAACACCATATATTTT. The V gene is TRBV15, the J gene TRBJ1-3, with a weak D call TRBD1 (5 bases). The CDR3 consists of 13 residues. The V gene lost 5 bases and the J gene lost 2 bases, with 7 bases spanning the gap. Germline assignment: CDR1 LNHNV and CDR2 YYDKDF (reference sequence).

The chain employs TRBV7-9 and TRBJ1-6; the D gene is possibly TRBD1 (5 bases). Trimming pared 0 bases from V and 4 bases from J, leaving 13 bases between. Germline CDR1 reads SEHNR; CDR2 reads FQNEAQ (reference sequence). This CDR3 comprises 17 residues. The CDR3 sequence is CASSLAPPGSYNSPLHF. CDR3 bases: TGTGCCAGCAGCTTAGCGCCCCCAGGGAGTTATAATTCACCCCTCCACTTT.

The rearrangement uses TRBV5-1 and TRBJ1-5, with a weak D call TRBD1 (5 bases). This CDR3 has 14 amino acids. V shed 5 bases and J shed 3 bases, with 12 bases lying between them. CDR1 is SGHRS, CDR2 YFSETQ, per germline. CDR3 protein: CASRAGTHNQPQHF. CDR3 coding DNA: TGCGCCAGCAGGGCCGGGACCCACAATCAGCCCCAGCATTTT.

V is TRBV7-9 and J is TRBJ2-7; a weak D match, TRBD1 (6 bases). In germline, CDR1 is SEHNR, CDR2 FQNEAQ (reference sequence). V was cut by 5 bases and J by 7 bases, with 18 bases left in between. CDR3 length: 14 amino acids. Here the CDR3 reads CASSKQGDGSEQYF. CDR3 nucleotide sequence: TGTGCCAGCAGCAAACAGGGAGATGGGTCGGAGCAGTACTTC.

The chain employs TRBV9 and TRBJ2-3, with D possibly being TRBD2 (6 bases). The germline gives CDR1 SGDLS, CDR2 YYNGEE. CDR3 length: 15 residues. The germline V and J ends were trimmed by 0 bases and 3 bases, with 11 bases remaining between them. The CDR3 DNA sequence: TGTGCCAGCAGCGTAGCGGGAGCCTTAACAGATACGCAGTATTTT. It encodes CASSVAGALTDTQYF.

Many counts were recorded for this clonotype. J is TRBJ2-3 and V is TRBV6-6; D not certain. Trimming stripped 8 bases from V and 2 bases from J, with 11 bases between. This CDR3 has 13 amino acids. Germline V lookup: CDR1 MNHNY, CDR2 SVGAGI (reference sequence). The CDR3 spells CASQKEFTDTQYF. The DNA for the CDR3 is TGTGCCAGCCAAAAGGAGTTCACAGATACGCAGTATTTT.

This clonotype was counted a few times. The chain combines TRBV20-1 with TRBJ2-5; D is possibly TRBD2 (6 bases). The V gene lost 3 bases and the J gene lost 2 bases, with 16 bases spanning the gap. Per germline, CDR1 DFQATT and CDR2 SNEGSKA (reference sequence). The CDR3 is 15 residues long. The CDR3 DNA follows: TGCAGTGCTAGGGGTTTAGCGGAATCTCAAGAGACCCAGTACTTC. As protein: CSARGLAESQETQYF.

This clonotype appeared a few times. The V gene is TRBV7-3, the J gene TRBJ2-3, with 7 bases that match TRBD2. The J segment lost 2 bases and the V segment lost 2 bases, leaving 7 bases of the junction unmatched. The V gene's germline CDR1 is SGHTA and CDR2 FQGTGA. The CDR3 has 16 residues. DNA for the CDR3: TGTGCCAGCAGCTTAGGGAACAGCGGGGACACAGATACGCAGTATTTT. Translation: CASSLGNSGDTDTQYF.

The table lists this clonotype with a few counts. The V call is TRBV7-9, the J call TRBJ1-2, with no clear D. The CDR3 covers 12 residues. CDR1 SEHNR and CDR2 FQNEAQ come from the germline V gene (reference sequence). V lost 5 bases and J lost 10, with 14 bases in between. The DNA of the CDR3 is TGTGCCAGCAGCCAACAGATTACTGACTACACCTTC. It yields the protein CASSQQITDYTF. Full variable domain (rest looked up from reference TRBV7-9 and TRBJ1-2): DTGVSQNPRHKITKRGQNVTFRCDPISEHNRLYWYRQTLGQGPEFLTYFQNEAQLEKSRLLSDRFSAERPKGSFSTLEIQRTEQGDSAMYLCASSQQITDYTFGSGTRLTVV.

The table lists this clonotype with a few counts. The chain employs TRBV7-9 and TRBJ2-7; D possibly corresponds to TRBD2 (5 bases). The germline V gene has CDR1 SEHNR and CDR2 FQNEAQ (reference sequence). CDR3 size: 13 residues. V gave up 3 bases and J gave up 6 bases, with 12 bases separating them. CDR3 bases: TGTGCCAGCAGCTTGGGCGAGGGCCGCGAGCAGTACGTC. It yields the protein CASSLGEGREQYV.

This clonotype was detected a few times. CDR3 sequence reads: CASLYTYEQYF. CDR3 sequence (DNA): TGTGCCAGCCTCTATACCTACGAGCAGTACTTC. This sequence joins TRBV6-1 and TRBJ2-7, with unresolved D. This CDR3 is 11 amino acids long. Per germline, CDR1 MNHNS and CDR2 SASEGT. V lost 8 bases and J lost 2, with 7 bases in between.